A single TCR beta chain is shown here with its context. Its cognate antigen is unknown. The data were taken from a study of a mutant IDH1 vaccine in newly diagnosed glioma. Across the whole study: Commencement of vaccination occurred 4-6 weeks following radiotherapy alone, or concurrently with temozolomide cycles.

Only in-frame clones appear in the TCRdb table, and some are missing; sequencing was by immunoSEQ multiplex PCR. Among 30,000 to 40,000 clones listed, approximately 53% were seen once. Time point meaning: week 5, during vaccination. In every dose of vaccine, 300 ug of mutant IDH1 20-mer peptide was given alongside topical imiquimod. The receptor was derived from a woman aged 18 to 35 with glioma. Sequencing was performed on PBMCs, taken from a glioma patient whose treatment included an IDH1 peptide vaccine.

The CDR3 nucleotides read TGCAGCGTGATAGGGGCAGAGGGCGTAAGGTACACTGAAGCTTTCTTT. It yields the protein CSVIGAEGVRYTEAFF. The chain recombines TRBV29-1 with TRBJ1-1; D possibly corresponds to TRBD1 (5 bases). The germline V gene has CDR1 SQVTM and CDR2 ANQGSEA. The CDR3 totals 16 residues. V was cut by 6 bases and J by 3 bases, with 23 bases left in between. Using reference TRBV29-1 and TRBJ1-1 for the parts outside the CDR3, the full variable domain is SAVISQKPSRDICQRGTSLTIQCQVDSQVTMMFWYRQQPGQSLTLIATANQGSEATYESGFVIDKFPISRPNLTFSTLTVSNMSPEDSSIYLCSVIGAEGVRYTEAFFGQGTRLTVV.